This entry features one T cell receptor (beta chain) sequence. This clonotype has more than one count but fewer than ten. Its binding antigen is unknown. Base-call qualities are not available, and no considerably larger clone is one nucleotide away. The library was obtained by multiplex PCR. The listed sequencing device is Illumina HiSeq 4000. To build TCR beta libraries, CDR3 regions were amplified by Arm-PCR using iRepertoire HTBI primers. Gel purification was performed on PCR products prior to sequencing. The authors processed their data as follows. Across samples, about 63 TRBV and 12 to 15 TRBJ segments were identified and used for gene usage analysis of CDR3 amino acid clonotypes. COPE and FqMerger were used to merge the filtered high-quality paired reads into contigs. Contigs were aligned with BLAST to IMGT TRBV, TRBD and TRBJ reference genes, and CDR3 was defined per IMGT. Clonotypes above 0.1% frequency were classified as highly expanded clones. Repertoire diversity was measured by Shannon entropy, and V-J evenness by the Gini coefficient. Public clonotypes were defined as clonotypes shared by more than one individual. TCRdb cleaned the public reads at Q25 with fastp, built clones with MiXCR and kept in-frame beta chains. CDR3 protein duplicates are merged, each entry listing the most common genes and DNA. TCRdb's processing, not the study's, gives the V and J calls here. This sample has about 370,000 distinct CDR3 sequences in its table, and about 14% of those were observed once. The ten largest clones add up to about a fifth of the sample.

V and J are truncated by 5 bases and 8 bases respectively, leaving an intervening sequence of 12 bases. Measured from the cysteine to the phenylalanine, the CDR3 is 12 residues long. Only the CDR3 portion is preserved as DNA: 36 bases, with reading frame beginning at the first base. Per the germline V gene (reference sequence), MNHEY is the CDR1 and SMNVEV is the CDR2. This sample's time point label indicates: newly diagnosed GD, antithyroid drugs for less than 3 months. RNA was extracted from PBMCs in TRIzol for both TCR sequencing and RNA sequencing. Graves' disease was diagnosed according to American Thyroid Association guidelines. Recruitment of patients was carried out at an endocrinology department in Xi'an, China. Each patient gave about 9.1 milliliters of peripheral blood, collected in an EDTA anticoagulant tube. Ficoll Paque Plus density gradient separation was used to isolate PBMCs, and no further T cell sorting was performed. An Agilent 2100 Bioanalyzer and agarose gel were used to assess RNA quality, and a NanoDrop 2000 was used to measure RNA concentration.

This entry comes from a study of regulatory T cells in long-lasting Graves disease (dated by TCRdb to the early 2020s). With respect to the entire study: Patients with newly diagnosed Graves' disease had been on antithyroid drugs for under 3 months. Peripheral blood TCR sequencing and RNA sequencing compared persistent Graves' disease patients with newly diagnosed Graves' disease patients. The study took place in China and was registered as a clinical trial. A total of roughly 33 samples underwent TCR sequencing: around 13 from persistent and about 20 from newly diagnosed Graves' disease patients.

Results the study describes overall, beyond this receptor: Preferential use of TRBV28, TRBJ1-2 and TRBJ2-5 was observed in persistent disease, whereas TRBV20-1 and TRBJ2-1 were favored in newly diagnosed disease. Sequencing and analysis were restricted to the TCR beta chain. Because the primary lesion, thyroid tissue, could not be accessed, the study looked at peripheral blood alone. The small sample size was acknowledged by the authors as a limitation that may reduce accuracy. More public clonotypes were shared among persistent patients (roughly 2,700) than among newly diagnosed patients (roughly 1,000). Lower TCR Shannon entropy and fewer highly expanded clones were observed in persistent Graves' disease patients than in newly diagnosed patients, which suggested clonal expansion.

In this chain, TRBV27 is recombined with TRBJ1-1; the D gene cannot be resolved reliably. The TCR sequence derives from a female donor with Graves disease. The sequenced sample was peripheral blood mononuclear cells (PBMCs), obtained at new diagnosis, from a patient treated with antithyroid drugs. The DNA reads as follows: TGTGCCAGCAGTCCGGGAGCAGACGAAGCTTTCTTT. The encoded protein is CASSPGADEAFF.